This T cell receptor (beta chain) was obtained from a study of graft-versus-host responses after intestinal transplantation. Study-wide results and caveats: Clonal ratios of graft-versus-host to host-versus-graft in allografts were high for patients exhibiting graft-donor T cell macrochimerism.

Germline V CDR1 and CDR2: MNHEY, SMNVEV (reference sequence). V was pared by 5 bases and J by 3 bases, with 11 bases between. There are 13 residues in the CDR3. About this clone: The target antigen is unknown.

Only in-frame clones appear in the TCRdb table, and some are missing; sequencing was by immunoSEQ multiplex PCR. The repertoire holds over 100,000 clones, with 85% to 95% as singletons. The TCR sequence derives from a human donor who received an intestinal transplant. The chain employs TRBV27 and TRBJ2-7; TRBD1 is a possible D gene (6 bases). Sequences were derived from unstimulated CD8+ T cells sorted from spleen or lymph node cells, sampled before intestinal transplant. The CDR3 nucleotides are TGTGCCAGCAGTAGGGCAGGGGACTACGAGCAGTACTTC. Its protein product is CASSRAGDYEQYF.